The 31 T cell receptor beta chains below come from one sample, sequenced in a study of immune heterogeneity within non-small cell lung tumors. Multiplex PCR with 32 V and 13 J primers amplified TCR beta CDR3. TCRdb passed the multiplex PCR reads through MiXCR, listing each CDR3 protein once. The sample holds approximately 9,600 distinct CDR3 sequences, more than 20% seen once. For each sample, template was 600 ng of bulk tumor genomic DNA. Several biopsies per primary tumor, spaced far apart, were taken during surgery. Surgery that was curative in intent was performed on patients with untreated, newly diagnosed non-small cell lung cancer. The source material was lung tumor tissue. Receptor source: a woman between 45 and 60 years old with non-small cell lung cancer.

This clonotype was seen many times. This chain joins TRBV10-1 and TRBJ2-7; D is undetermined. This CDR3 has 15 amino acids. Deletions cut 5 bases from V and 1 base from J, with 15 bases between. CDR1 and CDR2 (germline): WNHNN, SYGVQD (reference sequence). The CDR3 spells CASSPPIRPSYEQYF. CDR3 nucleotide sequence: TGCGCCAGCAGTCCCCCCATACGACCATCCTACGAGCAGTACTTC.

This chain links TRBV20-1 with TRBJ2-5; 9 nucleotides align to TRBD2. Germline V gene data show CDR1 as DFQATT and CDR2 as SNEGSKA (reference sequence). The CDR3 length is 14 residues. V lost 6 bases and J lost 5; bases outside the gene matches: 10. This CDR3 is CSAELASGRETQYF. The CDR3 nucleotides are TGCAGTGCGGAATTAGCGAGCGGGAGGGAGACCCAGTACTTC.

This clonotype qualifies as medium-sized. CDR3 DNA: TGCAGTGGGAGTCAAGGCACAGATACGCAGTATTTT. It translates to CSGSQGTDTQYF. The chain links TRBV20-1 to TRBJ2-3; no clear D gene. The V end was cut by 7 bases, the J end by 1 base, with 9 bases between. The V gene's germline CDR1 is DFQATT and CDR2 SNEGSKA (reference sequence). This CDR3 has 12 amino acids.

V usage is TRBV19 and J usage is TRBJ2-2; D possibly corresponds to TRBD2 (5 bases). Germline V gives CDR1 LNHDA, CDR2 SQIVND (reference sequence). V shed 10 bases and J shed 7 bases, with 13 bases lying between them. There are 12 residues in the CDR3. The DNA for the CDR3 is TGTGCCACCACAGAGGGCGGCGGGGAGCTGTTTTTT. Translation gives CATTEGGGELFF.

This clonotype rates as medium-sized. The chain carries TRBV28 and TRBJ1-5; 8 bases match TRBD1. V shed 6 bases, J shed 6 bases, and the junction held 10 bases outside the gene matches. Germline V CDR1 and CDR2: MDHEN, SYDVKM. The CDR3 totals 15 residues. The DNA for the CDR3 is TGTGCCAGCAGGCCTGGACAGGGTGAATTTCAGCCCCAGCATTTT. Encoded protein: CASRPGQGEFQPQHF.

This clonotype qualifies as medium-sized (0.01 to 0.1%). V and J are TRBV20-1 and TRBJ1-2, with no clear D. CDR1 is DFQATT, CDR2 SNEGSKA, per germline (reference sequence). Between the trimmed V and J ends, which lost 6 bases and 0 bases, there was a span of 11 bases. The CDR3 loop spans 13 amino acids. The CDR3 is CSAEWRANYGYTF. The CDR3, as DNA: TGCAGTGCGGAATGGAGAGCTAACTATGGCTACACCTTC.

In regard to this clonotype: Since the CDR3 does not end with the conserved phenylalanine or tryptophan, this likely comes from a read error. This rearrangement joins TRBV6-1 to TRBJ2-2; TRBD1 might be the D (6 bases). This CDR3 comprises 14 residues. The germline gives CDR1 MNHNS, CDR2 SASEGT. The V and J ends lost 4 bases and 4 bases respectively, with 10 bases between them. As DNA, the CDR3 is TGTGCCAGCAGTGTAAGGACAGCCACCGGGGAGCTGTTTTCT. Translated, it gives CASSVRTATGELFS.

This clonotype is classed as medium-sized (0.01 to 0.1%). The chain links TRBV19 to TRBJ1-4; tentative D call: TRBD1 (6 bases). CDR1 is LNHDA, CDR2 SQIVND, per germline (reference sequence). V was trimmed by 3 bases and J by 0 bases, leaving 11 bases between them. This CDR3 is built from 16 residues. As DNA, the CDR3 is TGTGCCAGTAGTATTGGGGACACTACAACTAATGAAAAACTGTTTTTT. It codes for CASSIGDTTTNEKLFF. The variable domain in full, completed from reference TRBV19 and TRBJ1-4, reads DGGITQSPKYLFRKEGQNVTLSCEQNLNHDAMYWYRQDPGQGLRLIYYSQIVNDFQKGDIAEGYSVSREKKESFPLTVTSAQKNPTAFYLCASSIGDTTTNEKLFFGSGTQLSVL.

As concerns this clonotype: Just one base apart from a much larger clone, this may be a read error. The chain couples TRBV13 to TRBJ2-5, with 9 nucleotides matching TRBD2. This CDR3 region has 15 residues. Germline V gene lookup returns CDR1 PRHDT and CDR2 FYEKMQ (reference sequence). In DNA form, the CDR3 reads TGTGCCATCAGCCTCAAGACTAGCGGAAAAGAGACCCAGTACTTC. Residues: CAISLKTSGKETQYF.

This clonotype was seen many times. This chain connects TRBV6-2 or TRBV6-3 to TRBJ2-7; unclear D gene. The CDR3 consists of 12 residues. The V end was cut by 0 bases, the J end by 7 bases, with 7 bases between. Per germline, CDR1 MNHEY and CDR2 SVGEGT. The CDR3 DNA sequence: TGTGCCAGCAGTTACTCCACGGAGGAGCAGTACTTC. As protein: CASSYSTEEQYF.

At least ten counts were recorded for this clonotype. The chain combines TRBV7-6 with TRBJ2-1; 7 nucleotides line up with TRBD2. In germline, CDR1 is SGHVS, CDR2 FNYEAQ. This CDR3 comprises 14 residues. The V and J ends lost 5 bases and 10 bases, in that order; junction bases with no gene match: 11. DNA for the CDR3: TGTGCCAGCAGCGTCGAAGCGGGATGGGACGAGCAGTTCTTC. It translates to CASSVEAGWDEQFF.

Written as DNA, the CDR3 is TGTGCCAGCAGGATACAGCCCATCGGGACTACCGGGATAAAGGCGTACGAGCAGTACTTC. Encoded protein: CASRIQPIGTTGIKAYEQYF. The chain is built from TRBV6-2 or TRBV6-3 and TRBJ2-7, with TRBD2 identical over 7 bases. V lost 6 bases to trimming and J lost 4 bases; unmatched junction nucleotides: 27. CDR1 is MNHEY, CDR2 SVGEGT, per germline. This CDR3 contains 20 residues.

This clonotype was seen repeatedly, ten times or more. The chain uses TRBV15 and TRBJ1-2; maybe TRBD1 (5 bases). The V end was cut by 0 bases, the J end by 4 bases, with 15 bases between. The CDR3 consists of 16 residues. Germline V gene sequence: CDR1 LNHNV, CDR2 YYDKDF (reference sequence). The CDR3 region is CATSRDLESGGYGYTF. The CDR3 DNA follows: TGTGCCACCAGCAGAGATCTCGAAAGCGGGGGCTATGGCTACACCTTC.

This clonotype was seen repeatedly, ten times or more. The V gene is TRBV27, the J gene TRBJ2-1; D is possibly TRBD1 (5 bases). The CDR3 consists of 14 residues. Germline V gene lookup returns CDR1 MNHEY and CDR2 SMNVEV (reference sequence). V lost 6 bases to trimming and J lost 5 bases, with 14 bases between them. The CDR3 sequence is CASRRPTANNEQFF. The CDR3 nucleotides are TGTGCCAGCAGACGACCGACAGCCAACAATGAGCAGTTCTTC.

By its share, this clonotype is medium-sized (0.01 to 0.1%). This chain links TRBV5-1 with TRBJ1-3; 11 nucleotides match TRBD1. V lost 3 bases and J lost 4; bases outside the gene matches: 6. The CDR3 is 16 amino acids. The V gene's germline CDR1 is SGHRS and CDR2 YFSETQ. In DNA, the CDR3 is TGCGCCAGCAGCTCCCGGACAGGGGGCTCAGGAAACACCATATATTTT. Translating it yields CASSSRTGGSGNTIYF.

V gene TRBV6-2 or TRBV6-3 combines with J gene TRBJ2-3; 14 positions agree with TRBD2. The CDR3 runs to 17 residues. From germline, CDR1 is MNHEY and CDR2 SVGEGT. V shed 4 bases and J 4 bases; nucleotides not matched to a gene: 7. The CDR3 DNA sequence: TGTGCCAGCAGTTCCCCGGGACTAGCGGGAGTGGCAGATACGCAGTATTTT. Translated, it gives CASSSPGLAGVADTQYF.

Turning to this clonotype: This may stem from a read error, because a much larger clone lies one nucleotide away. The CDR3 reads CAITEGGPYEQYF. The CDR3 nucleotides read TGTGCCATTACTGAGGGGGGGCCCTACGAGCAGTACTTC. V usage is TRBV28 and J usage is TRBJ2-7; maybe TRBD2 (7 bases). Trimming removed 10 bases from V and 2 bases from J, with 15 bases in between. The CDR3 is 13 amino acids. Germline V lookup: CDR1 MDHEN, CDR2 SYDVKM.

This clonotype was observed many times. This chain links TRBV12-3 or TRBV12-4 with TRBJ1-6; no clear D gene. The CDR3 is 14 residues long. Trimming cost V 4 bases and J 6 bases, with 10 bases left between them. The CDR3 DNA reads as TGTGCCAGCAGTTCCCATGGATCTAATTCACCCCTCCACTTT. This gives the protein CASSSHGSNSPLHF.

The table lists this clonotype with many counts. The chain uses TRBV2 and TRBJ1-4; 7 bases agree with TRBD1. With V trimmed by 4 bases and J by 10 bases, 9 bases remained unmatched. This CDR3 has 14 residues. Per germline, CDR1 SNHLY and CDR2 FYNNEI. The CDR3: CASSGDRGLRKLFF. CDR3 nucleotides: TGTGCCAGCAGTGGGGATAGGGGGCTCAGAAAACTGTTTTTT.

As to this clonotype: It may be a read error: a sequence one base away is much more abundant. CDR3 region: CASREATDQNPQHF. CDR3 in DNA: TGTGCCAGCAGAGAAGCCACAGATCAGAACCCCCAGCATTTT. The V call is TRBV6-1, the J call TRBJ1-5; D not certain. The CDR3 sequence is 14 residues long. Germline V gene data show CDR1 as MNHNS and CDR2 as SASEGT.

This chain links TRBV24-1 with TRBJ2-3; 10 bases fit TRBD2. Trimming at V came to 7 bases and at J to 2 bases, leaving 5 bases not matched to a gene. Germline CDR1 reads KGHDR; CDR2 reads SFDVKD. There are 15 residues in the CDR3. CDR3 DNA sequence: TGTGCCACCAGCATCGGGACTAGCGACACAGATACGCAGTATTTT. This codes for CATSIGTSDTDTQYF.

This clonotype came up many times. The CDR3 DNA reads as TGTGCCAGCAGTCTGCGACAGGGGGTTATGTATGGCTACACCTTC. It translates to CASSLRQGVMYGYTF. V gene TRBV27 combines with J gene TRBJ1-2; TRBD1 agrees at 9 bases. This CDR3 spans 15 amino acids. V was clipped by 5 bases and J by 5 bases; unmatched bases: 9. Germline CDR1 MNHEY, CDR2 SMNVEV (reference sequence).

The chain has TRBV5-1 and TRBJ1-1, with a weak D call TRBD1 (6 bases). Between the trimmed V and J ends, which lost 0 bases and 4 bases, there was a span of 16 bases. CDR3 length: 16 amino acids. Germline CDR1 is SGHRS and CDR2 is YFSETQ. CDR3 DNA sequence: TGCGCCAGCAGCTTGGAGGAGGGGGGCCGAGGCACTGAAGCTTTCTTT. Translating gives CASSLEEGGRGTEAFF.

This clonotype appeared a single time. Since a much larger clone is just one base distant, this may be a read error. The V gene is TRBV20-1, the J gene TRBJ1-1, with a possible D match to TRBD1 (5 bases). V gave up 6 bases and J gave up 6 bases, with 17 bases separating them. CDR3 size: 13 residues. Germline V gene sequence: CDR1 DFQATT, CDR2 SNEGSKA (reference sequence). The CDR3 loop is CSAGVGRDAEAFF. As DNA, the CDR3 is TGCAGTGCCGGTGTGGGCAGGGACGCTGAAGCTTTCTTT.

This clonotype was picked up a small number of times. The chain joins TRBV19 to TRBJ2-5; D gene ambiguous. Trimming stripped 1 base from V and 5 bases from J, with 11 bases between. Germline loops: CDR1 LNHDA, CDR2 SQIVND (reference sequence). This CDR3 region has 14 residues. The chain's CDR3 is CASSIGPSHETQYF. CDR3 DNA: TGTGCCAGTAGTATAGGACCAAGCCACGAGACCCAGTACTTC.

Ten or more counts support this clonotype. This chain links TRBV3-1 with TRBJ1-2; D remains ambiguous. In germline, CDR1 is LGHDT, CDR2 YNNKEL (reference sequence). CDR3 length equals 13 residues. The V gene lost 1 base and the J gene lost 10 bases, with 13 bases spanning the gap. CDR3: CASSQGTLKAYTF. The CDR3 nucleotides read TGTGCCAGCAGCCAAGGGACGCTAAAGGCCTACACCTTC.

This clonotype was seen a handful of times. The chain joins TRBV30 to TRBJ2-5, with D possibly matching TRBD2 (6 bases). The V gene lost 1 base and the J gene lost 4 bases, with 7 bases spanning the gap. This CDR3 has 12 amino acids. Germline V gene lookup returns CDR1 GTSNPN and CDR2 SVGIG (reference sequence). The CDR3 DNA is TGTGCCTGGAGTGACGGGAGAGAGACCCAGTACTTC. It codes for CAWSDGRETQYF.

In DNA form, the CDR3 reads TGTGCCAGCAGTCCAACAGTAAGACAAAATAGCAATCAGCCCCAGCATTTT. This gives the protein CASSPTVRQNSNQPQHF. The V gene is TRBV7-2, the J gene TRBJ1-5; no reliable D call. The CDR3 runs to 17 residues. V lost 6 bases to trimming and J lost 0 bases, with 18 bases between them. Germline V gene sequence: CDR1 SGHTA, CDR2 FQGNSA.

This clonotype ranks as medium-sized. The chain joins TRBV9 to TRBJ1-2, with a weak D call TRBD1 (5 bases). The V end was cut by 7 bases, the J end by 8 bases, with 18 bases between. The CDR3 totals 13 residues. Germline V gene lookup returns CDR1 SGDLS and CDR2 YYNGEE. The CDR3 DNA follows: TGTGCCAGCTCACCGACCCCCAGGGAAGGCTACACCTTC. Protein product: CASSPTPREGYTF.

Turning to this clonotype: This may arise from a read error, as a much more abundant clone is one base away. The genes are TRBV20-1 and TRBJ2-5, with 10 nucleotides matching TRBD2. V lost 6 bases and J lost 2; bases outside the gene matches: 6. The CDR3 has 14 amino acids. Germline values: CDR1 DFQATT, CDR2 SNEGSKA (reference sequence). The DNA of the CDR3 is TGCAGTGCCCCCCTACTAGCGGGGCAAGAGACCCAGTACTTC. It specifies CSAPLLAGQETQYF.

This clonotype was detected ten times or more. The J gene is TRBJ1-2, the V gene TRBV5-4; tentatively, D is TRBD1 (5 bases). CDR1 is SGHNT, CDR2 YYREEE, per germline (reference sequence). The CDR3 is 14 amino acids. The germline V and J ends were trimmed by 0 bases and 6 bases, with 12 bases remaining between them. The CDR3 sequence is CASSLALGGDGYTF. The CDR3 nucleotides are TGTGCCAGCAGCTTGGCGCTCGGGGGGGATGGCTACACCTTC.